This entry lists 8 T cell receptor beta chains sequenced from one sample in a study of cytomegalovirus exposure and HLA in healthy donors. PCR primers comprised 60 Vbeta and 13 Jbeta primers. This table comes from immunoSEQ multiplex PCR, and its TCRdb copy is limited to in-frame clones, with some not included. The sample records hundreds of thousands of clones, around 79% being singletons. Sequencing input: PBMCs. The receptor source for this set is a male donor in good health and CMV-seronegative.

The chain recombines TRBV29-1 with TRBJ2-7; weak D call: TRBD1 (6 bases). This CDR3 region has 14 residues. V was clipped by 7 bases and J by 3 bases, with 19 bases between them. The germline CDR1 and CDR2 sequences are SQVTM and ANQGSEA. The CDR3 protein is CSGAKGEIGYEQYF. The CDR3 DNA follows: TGCAGCGGGGCGAAGGGGGAAATAGGCTACGAGCAGTACTTC.

The chain carries TRBV9 and TRBJ2-1; TRBD2 might be the D (6 bases). V was shortened by 2 bases and J by 4 bases, with 13 bases between the two germline ends. This CDR3 spans 15 amino acids. Germline CDR1 reads SGDLS; CDR2 reads YYNGEE. CDR3 bases: TGTGCCAGCAGCGTCTATAGCGGCACGTACAATGAGCAGTTCTTC. This codes for CASSVYSGTYNEQFF.

This clone occurred a few times. This chain joins TRBV4-1 and TRBJ1-5, with D maybe TRBD1 (5 bases). Trimming removed 4 bases from V and 3 bases from J, with 13 bases in between. This CDR3 has 15 residues. Germline CDR1 MGHRA, CDR2 YSYEKL. CDR3 residues: CASSPLGADNQPQHF. CDR3 nucleotides: TGCGCCAGCAGCCCCCTAGGGGCGGACAATCAGCCCCAGCATTTT.

Concerning this clone itself: Different DNA sequences within this sample yield the same CDR3. V is TRBV19 and J is TRBJ1-6; 8 bases line up with TRBD1. Germline V gives CDR1 LNHDA, CDR2 SQIVND (reference sequence). V was pared by 5 bases and J by 6 bases, with 9 bases of the junction left unmatched. The CDR3 has 16 amino acids. The DNA of the CDR3 is TGTGCCAGTAGTTACTCCGGGACAGGACTTAATTCACCCCTCCACTTT. It is translated as CASSYSGTGLNSPLHF.

Only a few counts were recorded for this clone. V and J are TRBV19 and TRBJ2-5; TRBD2 is a possible D gene (5 bases). Germline values: CDR1 LNHDA, CDR2 SQIVND (reference sequence). The V end lost 7 bases, the J end lost 5 bases, and 17 bases lay between the germline ends. The CDR3 runs 14 residues. This CDR3 reads CASTPTMRAETQYF. The CDR3 DNA reads as TGTGCCAGTACCCCCACTATGAGGGCGGAGACCCAGTACTTC.

The gene calls are TRBV21-1 and TRBJ2-5; the table calls TRBD2, which could not be checked here. TRBV21-1 is tagged as a pseudogene. The CDR3 consists of 15 residues. The CDR3 sequence is CASSPVRDGQETQYF. The CDR3 DNA follows: TGTGCCAGCAGCCCCGTGCGGGACGGTCAAGAGACCCAGTACTTC.

The V gene is TRBV28, the J gene TRBJ2-1; perhaps TRBD1 as D (6 bases). The V gene lost 6 bases and the J gene lost 0 bases, with 12 bases spanning the gap. The CDR3 covers 15 residues. Germline V gene data show CDR1 as MDHEN and CDR2 as SYDVKM. CDR3: CASRTQGSSYNEQFF. CDR3 nucleotides: TGTGCCAGCAGGACACAGGGTAGCTCCTACAATGAGCAGTTCTTC.

The rearrangement joins TRBV28 to TRBJ2-3, with 7 bases matching TRBD2. Germline CDR1 is MDHEN and CDR2 is SYDVKM. V lost 8 bases to trimming and J lost 1 base; unmatched junction nucleotides: 15. The CDR3 sequence is 17 residues long. CDR3 region: CASSVAVAGGGTDTQYF. CDR3 bases: TGTGCCAGCTCTGTAGCGGTAGCGGGTGGAGGCACAGATACGCAGTATTTT.